A single sample is the source of the 30 T cell receptor beta chains below, sequenced in a study of T cells after yellow fever vaccination. TCRdb processed the 5' RACE reads anew with MiXCR; each CDR3 protein has one entry. Among about 150,000 distinct CDR3 sequences, roughly 6.7% were seen once, and the ten largest hold approximately 0.59%. Source: CD4+ T cells sorted from PBMCs, taken 10 days after the yellow fever booster vaccination. Every receptor here comes from a man aged 25 to 40 who received the YFV17D yellow fever vaccine.

Many counts were recorded for this clonotype. V gene TRBV7-2 combines with J gene TRBJ2-7; D is unclear. The germline V gene has CDR1 SGHTA and CDR2 FQGNSA. The CDR3 extends over 12 amino acids. V shed 1 base and J shed 4 bases, with 5 bases lying between them. The CDR3 sequence is CASSLVMYEQYF. The CDR3 region has the DNA TGTGCCAGCAGCTTAGTGATGTACGAGCAGTACTTC.

This clonotype was observed many times. This chain links TRBV5-1 with TRBJ1-5; D is undetermined. V lost 5 bases and J lost 4, with 13 bases in between. The CDR3 is 14 residues long. Germline CDR1 reads SGHRS; CDR2 reads YFSETQ. In DNA form, the CDR3 reads TGCGCCAGCAGTCCCGGAGATATTAATCAGCCCCAGCATTTT. This sequence encodes CASSPGDINQPQHF.

This clonotype was seen repeatedly, ten times or more. The chain is built from TRBV11-2 and TRBJ2-3; no clear D. The CDR3 covers 13 residues. V was clipped by 6 bases and J by 0 bases, with 7 bases between them. Germline CDR1 SGHAT, CDR2 FQNNGV. CDR3 in DNA: TGTGCCAGCAGGGCGGCTAGCACAGATACGCAGTATTTT. Protein: CASRAASTDTQYF.

This clonotype came up many times. The V call is TRBV12-3 or TRBV12-4, the J call TRBJ2-1; D unclear. V was cut by 4 bases and J by 9 bases, with 10 bases left in between. The CDR3 loop spans 12 amino acids. The CDR3 bases are TGTGCCAGCAGTTCAACTATTGGTGAGCAGTTCTTC. It codes for CASSSTIGEQFF.

This chain's CDR3 is CSARRGGRGIPGGTQYF. For the CDR3, the DNA is TGCAGTGCTAGAAGGGGGGGTAGAGGGATCCCTGGGGGGACCCAGTACTTC. The V and J genes are TRBV20-1 and TRBJ2-5; possible D gene TRBD2, 7 bases. The V end lost 2 bases, the J end lost 7 bases, and 26 bases lay between the germline ends. Germline V gene data show CDR1 as DFQATT and CDR2 as SNEGSKA (reference sequence). The CDR3 extends over 17 amino acids.

This clonotype has at least ten counts. CDR3 sequence (DNA): TGTGCCAGCAGCCTAGCATATGAGCAGTTCTTC. It is translated as CASSLAYEQFF. The gene calls are TRBV11-2 and TRBJ2-1; a possible D gene is TRBD2 (5 bases). CDR1 SGHAT and CDR2 FQNNGV come from the germline V gene. The CDR3 extends over 11 amino acids. V gave up 5 bases and J gave up 8 bases, with 7 bases separating them.

This clonotype was found many times. The rearrangement uses TRBV5-1 and TRBJ2-2; D gene ambiguous. Germline CDR1 SGHRS, CDR2 YFSETQ. V dropped 7 bases and J dropped 4 bases, with 11 bases sitting between them. This CDR3 contains 13 residues. The CDR3 region is CASAPSATGELFF. DNA for the CDR3: TGCGCCAGCGCCCCCAGCGCCACCGGGGAGCTGTTTTTT.

Many counts were recorded for this clonotype. This rearrangement joins TRBV12-3 or TRBV12-4 to TRBJ2-5, with TRBD2 matching 13 bases. V lost 5 bases, J lost 9 bases, and 9 bases stayed unmatched. The CDR3 is 15 amino acids. CDR3 protein: CASSPGTSGILAQYF. The DNA of the CDR3 is TGTGCCAGCAGTCCCGGGACTAGCGGGATATTGGCCCAGTACTTC.

In its sample, this clonotype was seen many times. V gene TRBV5-1 combines with J gene TRBJ2-7; D possibly corresponds to TRBD2 (6 bases). The CDR3 contains 13 residues. Germline-derived CDR1 and CDR2 are SGHRS and YFSETQ. The V end was cut by 4 bases, the J end by 3 bases, with 11 bases between. The CDR3 nucleotides are TGCGCCAGCAGCCGTGGGGGGAACTACGAGCAGTACTTC. Protein: CASSRGGNYEQYF.

This clonotype was seen at least ten times. The V and J genes are TRBV29-1 and TRBJ2-5; TRBD2 matches at 9 bases. The trim removed 3 bases at V and 5 bases at J, leaving 4 bases unmatched. The CDR3 covers 13 residues. Germline CDR1 SQVTM, CDR2 ANQGSEA. The CDR3 region has the DNA TGCAGCGTTGATAGCGGGAGAGGGGAGACCCAGTACTTC. Translating it yields CSVDSGRGETQYF.

This chain connects TRBV6-2 or TRBV6-3 to TRBJ2-7; perhaps D is TRBD1 or TRBD2 (5 bases each). The CDR3 has 13 residues. V was shortened by 6 bases and J by 0 bases, with 9 bases between the two germline ends. The germline CDR1 and CDR2 sequences are MNHEY and SVGEGT. The CDR3 loop is CASSPGASYEQYF. The CDR3 nucleotides read TGTGCCAGCAGCCCCGGGGCCTCCTACGAGCAGTACTTC.

A few counts support this clonotype. V usage is TRBV9 and J usage is TRBJ2-1; possible D gene TRBD2, 6 bases. Germline loops: CDR1 SGDLS, CDR2 YYNGEE. The CDR3 is made up of 15 amino acids. V lost 0 bases and J 0 bases, leaving 7 bases between the germline ends. The CDR3 here is CASSVVGGSYNEQFF. The CDR3, as DNA: TGTGCCAGCAGCGTAGTGGGGGGCTCCTACAATGAGCAGTTCTTC.

The table lists this clonotype with many counts. The CDR3: CASSFGGGYGYTF. The CDR3 DNA is TGTGCCAGCAGCTTCGGGGGCGGCTATGGCTACACCTTC. The genes are TRBV7-2 and TRBJ1-2, with a tentative D call TRBD1 (6 bases). Trimming pared 3 bases from V and 4 bases from J, leaving 9 bases between. The CDR3 sequence is 13 residues long. The germline V gene encodes CDR1 SGHTA and CDR2 FQGNSA. Looking up the rest from reference TRBV7-2 and TRBJ1-2 gives the full variable domain: GAGVSQSPSNKVTEKGKDVELRCDPISGHTALYWYRQSLGQGLEFLIYFQGNSAPDKSGLPSDRFSAERTGGSVSTLTIQRTQQEDSAVYLCASSFGGGYGYTFGSGTRLTVV.

Only a few counts were recorded for this clonotype. The V call is TRBV7-2, the J call TRBJ1-2; 7 bases are a match to TRBD1. Germline trimming cut 7 bases from V and 3 bases from J; bases unmatched to any gene: 5. The germline CDR1 and CDR2 sequences are SGHTA and FQGNSA. This CDR3 region has 13 residues. This CDR3 reads CASNSGTDYGYTF. DNA for the CDR3: TGTGCCAGCAACTCCGGGACAGACTATGGCTACACCTTC.

This clonotype was detected many times. The chain links TRBV20-1 to TRBJ2-7; D perhaps matches TRBD2 (5 bases). Germline loops: CDR1 DFQATT, CDR2 SNEGSKA (reference sequence). Trimming cost V 5 bases and J 0 bases, with 17 bases left between them. The CDR3 spans 15 residues. The CDR3 DNA reads as TGCAGTGCTGGCGGGCTTAGATCCAGCTCCTACGAGCAGTACTTC. It yields the protein CSAGGLRSSSYEQYF.

This clonotype has ten or more counts. The gene calls are TRBV5-1 and TRBJ2-7; TRBD1 aligns across 7 bases. V shed 0 bases and J 5 bases; nucleotides not matched to a gene: 8. Germline V gives CDR1 SGHRS, CDR2 YFSETQ. CDR3 length equals 15 residues. This chain's CDR3 is CASSLEQGTSHEQYF. The CDR3 DNA is TGCGCCAGCAGCTTGGAACAGGGGACGAGCCACGAGCAGTACTTC.

The table lists this clonotype with many counts. The chain is built from TRBV29-1 and TRBJ1-2, with 9 bases matching TRBD1. Looked up from germline, CDR1 is SQVTM and CDR2 is ANQGSEA. V trimming: 3 bases; J trimming: 7 bases; junction bases outside the gene matches: 12. The CDR3 has 15 amino acids. CDR3 sequence (DNA): TGCAGCGTTGACGCAGAAACCGGGACAGGGTCTGGCTACACCTTC. Protein product: CSVDAETGTGSGYTF.

This clonotype was seen a few times. J is TRBJ1-1 and V is TRBV4-3, with a weak D call TRBD1 (5 bases). V shed 0 bases and J shed 3 bases, with 11 bases lying between them. Per germline, CDR1 LGHNA and CDR2 YSLEER. The CDR3 has 15 amino acids. The DNA for the CDR3 is TGCGCCAGCAGCCAAGAACAGGCAGGAGACACTGAAGCTTTCTTT. It specifies CASSQEQAGDTEAFF.

This clonotype was picked up many times. V gene TRBV20-1 combines with J gene TRBJ2-3; D is undetermined. The CDR3 runs 11 residues. V lost 5 bases, J lost 6 bases, and 9 bases lay in between. Per germline, CDR1 DFQATT and CDR2 SNEGSKA (reference sequence). CDR3 sequence reads: CSALKSDTQYF. The CDR3, as DNA: TGCAGTGCTCTTAAGTCGGATACGCAGTATTTT.

Of note for this clonotype: A much larger clone differs by one base, so this may be a read error. The chain couples TRBV5-1 to TRBJ2-2; D is uncertain. V lost 4 bases and J lost 0, with 10 bases in between. Germline-derived CDR1 and CDR2 are SGHRS and YFSETQ. The CDR3 has 15 residues. In DNA form, the CDR3 reads TGCGCCAGCAGCCCGGCAGGAACGAACACCGGGGAGCTGTTTTTT. Encoded protein: CASSPAGTNTGELFF.

V is TRBV20-1 and J is TRBJ2-4; D is tentatively TRBD1 or TRBD2 (7 bases each). Germline V gene sequence: CDR1 DFQATT, CDR2 SNEGSKA (reference sequence). V lost 3 bases and J lost 8, with 11 bases in between. This CDR3 is 12 amino acids long. CDR3 residues: CSASSGGDIQYF. As DNA, the CDR3 is TGCAGTGCTAGCTCAGGGGGGGACATTCAGTACTTC.

This clonotype has a handful of counts. V and J are TRBV18 and TRBJ2-7; D is possibly TRBD2 (6 bases). CDR1 KGHSH and CDR2 LQKENI come from the germline V gene. The ends were cut back, 2 bases at V and 4 bases at J, with 15 bases in the middle. The CDR3 has 15 amino acids. The CDR3 nucleotides read TGTGCCAGCTCACCATGGATCGGGAGCCTGTACGAGCAGTACTTC. This translates into CASSPWIGSLYEQYF.

This clonotype was seen at least ten times. The chain employs TRBV4-3 and TRBJ2-1; possible D gene TRBD1, 5 bases. Germline lookup yields CDR1 LGHNA and CDR2 YSLEER. The V gene lost 5 bases and the J gene lost 6 bases, with 14 bases spanning the gap. This CDR3 is built from 14 residues. This CDR3 is CASSKGVVSNEQFF. As DNA, the CDR3 is TGCGCCAGCAGCAAAGGGGTAGTGTCCAATGAGCAGTTCTTC.

The sample holds many counts of this clonotype. The J gene is TRBJ2-2, the V gene TRBV28; D is undetermined. This CDR3 region has 12 residues. Trimming removed 6 bases from V and 6 bases from J, with 8 bases in between. Germline lookup yields CDR1 MDHEN and CDR2 SYDVKM. CDR3 bases: TGTGCCAGCAGACTCGGCCCCGGGGAGCTGTTTTTT. This codes for CASRLGPGELFF.

The sample holds many counts of this clonotype. The chain carries TRBV4-2 and TRBJ2-2, with TRBD2 as a possible D gene (6 bases). The germline gives CDR1 LGHNA, CDR2 YNFKEQ. This CDR3 has 15 amino acids. V lost 1 base, J lost 3 bases, and 9 bases lay in between. The DNA of the CDR3 is TGTGCCAGCAGCCAAGTGTGGGGGGACACCGGGGAGCTGTTTTTT. Translating it yields CASSQVWGDTGELFF.

Points on this clonotype: With a much larger clone just one base away, this may be a read error. This sequence joins TRBV2 and TRBJ2-7, with 7 bases that match TRBD2. The CDR3 has 14 residues. Losses at the gene ends were 3 bases for V and 9 bases for J; bases not matched to a gene: 11. Germline V gene data show CDR1 as SNHLY and CDR2 as FYNNEI. The CDR3 sequence: CASSEERGLDAQYF. The CDR3 DNA reads TGTGCCAGCAGTGAGGAGCGGGGACTTGACGCGCAGTACTTC.

This clonotype was observed many times. The rearrangement uses TRBV5-1 and TRBJ2-1, with a weak D call TRBD2 (5 bases). Trimming removed 9 bases from V and 9 bases from J, with 16 bases in between. CDR3 length: 12 amino acids. The germline CDR1 and CDR2 sequences are SGHRS and YFSETQ. CDR3 residues: CATGLWGSEQFF. The CDR3 DNA follows: TGCGCCACCGGACTCTGGGGTAGTGAGCAGTTCTTC.

This clonotype showed up many times. The J gene is TRBJ1-2, the V gene TRBV7-8; TRBD1 is a possible D gene (6 bases). The CDR3 is 12 residues long. Germline assignment: CDR1 SGHVS and CDR2 FQNEAQ. Trimming took off 4 bases at V and 5 bases at J, with 8 bases between the two ends. The CDR3 DNA reads as TGTGCCAGCAGCTCTGGACAGTATGGCTACACCTTC. It encodes CASSSGQYGYTF.

The sample holds many counts of this clonotype. J is TRBJ1-2 and V is TRBV28, with D tentatively TRBD1 (5 bases). The CDR3 contains 13 residues. Per the germline V gene, CDR1 is MDHEN and CDR2 is SYDVKM. Trimming stripped 4 bases from V and 4 bases from J, with 10 bases between. The CDR3 DNA follows: TGTGCCAGCAGTTATAAGGGGCCCTATGGCTACACCTTC. Translation: CASSYKGPYGYTF.

This clonotype was seen many times. V gene TRBV12-3 or TRBV12-4 combines with J gene TRBJ2-4; D is tentatively TRBD1 or TRBD2 (5 bases each). This CDR3 is built from 15 residues. V lost 4 bases and J lost 7, with 17 bases in between. CDR3 nucleotides: TGTGCCAGCAGTTCCGGGACCTTCAGCCGTAACATTCAGTACTTC. Translation: CASSSGTFSRNIQYF.